This TCR beta chain was identified during a study of blood T cell repertoires in COVID-19. Whole-study context: There were acute and convalescent COVID-19 samples, and they came from the United States, Italy and Spain. From T cells, B-cell-depleted T cells, or PBMCs came the material, which was cDNA or gDNA.

This CDR3 contains 13 residues. V was cut by 3 bases and J by 2 bases, with 6 bases left in between. The germline V gene encodes CDR1 SGDLS and CDR2 YYNGEE. In the original workflow: Amplification from reference gene primers served as the basis for estimated nucleated cell counts. Clones were sequenced by immunoSEQ multiplex PCR, and TCRdb holds only the in-frame ones, with some missing. D and trimming were read from the DNA, whereas the V and J calls and clone size are those reported in that table. The sample lists about 200,000 clones, 86% occurring once. Input material: peripheral blood. The receptor comes from a man aged 25 to 40 who had recovered from COVID-19. The V call is TRBV9, the J call TRBJ1-5; D not resolved. The CDR3 sequence is CASSEEGNQPQHF. The CDR3 nucleotides read TGTGCCAGCAGCGAGGAGGGCAATCAGCCCCAGCATTTT.